This T cell receptor (beta chain) was found in a study of T cells in Graves' hyperthyroidism and ophthalmopathy. The investigators amplified TCR beta CDR3 regions from RNA transcripts. An initial round of RT-PCR targeting the TCR CDR3 relied on the HTBI primer set. TCRdb used MiXCR to reprocess the multiplex PCR reads, holding one entry per CDR3 protein. The sample carries roughly 500,000 distinct CDR3 sequences, 20% to 25% recorded once. CDR1 is SEHNR, CDR2 FQNEAQ, per germline (reference sequence). CDR3 length equals 14 residues. The V and J ends lost 6 bases and 2 bases, in that order; junction bases with no gene match: 7.

Sample: blood. V usage is TRBV7-9 and J usage is TRBJ2-7, with 7 bases identical to TRBD2. This clonotype originated in a woman in her 70s with Graves' ophthalmopathy. CDR3 loop: CASRGEGRAYEQYF. CDR3 in DNA: TGTGCCAGCAGGGGTGAGGGGAGGGCCTACGAGCAGTACTTC.